This T cell receptor beta chain was sequenced during a study of shared clonotypes between healthy human individuals. Of note for this clone: Its specificity is not known.

Study conclusions and caveats: Specimens sampled were limited to blood, with tissue repertoires likely differing.

This CDR3 has 14 amino acids. V lost 3 bases, J lost 0 bases, and 6 bases lay in between. CDR1 and CDR2 (germline): MDHEN, SYDVKM. TCRdb's copy holds only in-frame clones and misses some; the assay was immunoSEQ multiplex PCR. Of 450,000 or so clones detected, over 60% appear once; the ten largest clones hold around 13%. V and J are TRBV28 and TRBJ2-1; unclear D gene. The receptor was derived from a woman between 40 and 50 years old in good health. Some clones in this sample may be carry-over from other donors' samples. Sequenced material: PBMCs. The CDR3 DNA sequence: TGTGCCAGCAGTTTGGCGGACTCCTACAATGAGCAGTTCTTC. Translating gives CASSLADSYNEQFF.